This TCR beta chain was observed in a study of cytomegalovirus exposure and HLA in healthy donors. Turning to the study itself: An earlier analysis identified more than 90 million unique TCR beta sequences in about 170 million T cells. Around 80 million unique TCR sequences came from HLA-typed donors in an early release.

The study ran its PCR with 60 Vbeta and 13 Jbeta primers. Sequencing used immunoSEQ multiplex PCR; TCRdb keeps in-frame clones, though not all of them. This sample carries over 100,000 clones, with roughly 3.5% going to the ten biggest clones. With regard to this clone: Its antigen is not known. Its ends do not fully match the called genes, so a read error is possible.

The study, taken as a whole, reports: A later analysis showed that HLA-associated TCR beta chains had undergone more clonal expansion than equally common others.

The CDR3 totals 16 residues. Germline lookup yields CDR1 SGHRS and CDR2 YFSETQ. The chain couples TRBV5-1 to TRBJ2-3, with D possibly matching TRBD2 (7 bases). This sequence was found in a man aged 30 to 45 in good health and CMV-seronegative. Sequencing was carried out using PBMCs. In nucleotides, the CDR3 is TGCGCCAGCAGCCACGGGAGGCAGGGGAGGGTAGATGCGCAGTATTTT. It is translated as CASSHGRQGRVDAQYF.